This T cell receptor (beta chain) was recorded in a study of T cell responses to AZD1222 COVID-19 vaccine. Germline V lookup: CDR1 MNHEY, CDR2 SVGAGI. V gave up 7 bases and J gave up 0 bases; unmatched junction bases: 5. This CDR3 contains 15 residues. Sequencing used immunoSEQ multiplex PCR; TCRdb keeps in-frame clones, though not all of them. This table holds more than 95,000 clones, about 90% found once. On this clone: Its antigen remains unknown.

Findings of the study overall: Compared with day 0, the breadth and depth of the Spike-specific TCR repertoire rose significantly after two doses of AZD1222. Across spike, vaccine-associated CD4 TCRs were found, dominant at 160-218 and 743-854.

The rearrangement joins TRBV6-5 to TRBJ2-1, with TRBD2 matching 8 bases. The input for sequencing was peripheral blood, taken on day 0 of AZD1222 vaccination. The clonotype originates from an adult in good health. As DNA, the CDR3 is TGTGCCAGCACCGAGGGGACTAGCTCCTACAATGAGCAGTTCTTC. Translating it yields CASTEGTSSYNEQFF.